The 26 T cell receptor beta chains given below trace back to one sample, sequenced in a study of blood T cell repertoires in COVID-19. Some clones are missing from TCRdb's copy, which holds only in-frame ones; the method was immunoSEQ multiplex PCR. The repertoire holds about 260,000 clones, with 80% to 90% as singletons. The specimen sequenced was peripheral blood. The origin of the receptors is a woman between 50 and 59 years old with acute or convalescent COVID-19.

The J gene is TRBJ1-6, the V gene TRBV10-1; perhaps TRBD1 as D (6 bases). The germline CDR1 and CDR2 sequences are WNHNN and SYGVQD (reference sequence). The CDR3 runs 19 residues. The V gene lost 4 bases and the J gene lost 4 bases, with 23 bases spanning the gap. The CDR3 region is CASSAGVVEAGAYNSPLHF. The CDR3, as DNA: TGCGCCAGCAGTGCGGGGGTGGTGGAGGCGGGGGCATATAATTCACCCCTCCACTTT.

CDR3 amino acids: CASSLDGGRAGSGYTF. Here the CDR3 DNA reads TGTGCCAGCAGCCTAGATGGGGGCAGGGCGGGCTCTGGCTACACCTTC. This chain joins TRBV7-9 and TRBJ1-2; D is perhaps TRBD1 (6 bases). With 5 bases removed from V and 7 bases from J, the gap between germline ends came to 23 bases. Germline-derived CDR1 and CDR2 are SEHNR and FQNEAQ (reference sequence). The CDR3 contains 16 residues.

The V call is TRBV18, the J call TRBJ1-5; TRBD1 aligns across 8 bases. CDR3 size: 15 residues. Germline values: CDR1 KGHSH, CDR2 LQKENI. After removal of 3 bases from V and 2 bases from J, the junction contained 3 bases not matched to a gene. CDR3 sequence (DNA): TGTGCCAGCTCACCCCCAGGGGGCGGCAATCAGCCCCAGCATTTT. This encodes CASSPPGGGNQPQHF.

This rearrangement joins TRBV9 to TRBJ2-1, with TRBD2 matching 9 bases. From germline, CDR1 is SGDLS and CDR2 YYNGEE. The CDR3 has 16 amino acids. The trim removed 2 bases at V and 8 bases at J, leaving 11 bases unmatched. The CDR3 loop reads CASSVSVAGAGDEQFF. CDR3 nucleotide sequence: TGTGCCAGCAGCGTGTCAGTAGCGGGAGCTGGGGATGAGCAGTTCTTC. The whole variable domain, filled in from reference TRBV9 and TRBJ2-1, reads DSGVTQTPKHLITATGQRVTLRCSPRSGDLSVYWYQQSLDQGLQFLIQYYNGEERAKGNILERFSAQQFPDLHSELNLSSLELGDSALYFCASSVSVAGAGDEQFFGPGTRLTVL.

About this clone itself: The same CDR3 also results from other DNA sequences found in this sample. This chain uses TRBV7-3 with TRBJ1-5; 9 bases are a match to TRBD1. V lost 3 bases and J lost 6; bases outside the gene matches: 0. The V gene's germline CDR1 is SGHTA and CDR2 FQGTGA. The CDR3 contains 13 residues. The CDR3 is CASSLDRGQPQHF. CDR3 in DNA: TGTGCCAGCAGCTTGGACAGGGGTCAGCCCCAGCATTTT.

The chain recombines TRBV7-2 with TRBJ1-1, with D possibly matching TRBD1 (5 bases). CDR1 and CDR2 (germline): SGHTA, FQGNSA. There are 15 residues in the CDR3. V gave up 1 base and J gave up 0 bases, with 9 bases separating them. The CDR3 region is CASSLGQRMNTEAFF. The CDR3 region has the DNA TGTGCCAGCAGCTTAGGACAGCGCATGAACACTGAAGCTTTCTTT.

The V gene is TRBV7-8, the J gene TRBJ1-3; D perhaps matches TRBD1 (6 bases). The germline gives CDR1 SGHVS, CDR2 FQNEAQ. Trimming shortened V by 1 base and J by 7 bases, and 8 bases separated the two germline ends. The CDR3 covers 13 residues. The CDR3 region is CASSLDRDNTIYF. The CDR3 nucleotides are TGTGCCAGCAGCTTAGACAGGGACAACACCATATATTTT.

The chain has TRBV28 and TRBJ2-5; 7 bases line up with TRBD1. Germline CDR1 and CDR2: MDHEN and SYDVKM. V dropped 6 bases and J dropped 5; count of bases not matched to a gene: 6. The CDR3 contains 13 residues. The CDR3 reads CASRVPQGETQYF. The CDR3 region has the DNA TGTGCCAGCAGGGTCCCACAGGGGGAGACCCAGTACTTC. The complete variable domain, with remaining parts taken from reference TRBV28 and TRBJ2-5, reads DVKVTQSSRYLVKRTGEKVFLECVQDMDHENMFWYRQDPGLGLRLIYFSYDVKMKEKGDIPEGYSVSREKKERFSLILESASTNQTSMYLCASRVPQGETQYFGPGTRLLVL.

This clone was recorded once. The V and J genes are TRBV24-1 and TRBJ1-1; D call uncertain. The germline V gene has CDR1 KGHDR and CDR2 SFDVKD. The CDR3 has 14 residues. Deletions cut 3 bases from V and 4 bases from J, with 11 bases between. The CDR3 protein is CATSDPNFATEAFF. CDR3 sequence (DNA): TGTGCCACCAGTGATCCGAACTTCGCCACTGAAGCTTTCTTT.

This rearrangement joins TRBV30 to TRBJ1-4; tentative D call: TRBD1 (6 bases). V dropped 4 bases and J dropped 3 bases, with 12 bases sitting between them. The CDR3 is made up of 14 amino acids. Germline V gene lookup returns CDR1 GTSNPN and CDR2 SVGIG (reference sequence). The CDR3 coding sequence is TGTGCCTGGAAGACAGGTCCCTCTAATGAAAAACTGTTTTTT. This sequence encodes CAWKTGPSNEKLFF.

The J gene is TRBJ2-5, the V gene TRBV19; D might be TRBD1 (6 bases). The CDR3 has 13 residues. Germline values: CDR1 LNHDA, CDR2 SQIVND (reference sequence). The V gene lost 5 bases and the J gene lost 6 bases, with 13 bases spanning the gap. CDR3 amino acids: CASSESRGQTQYF. In nucleotides, the CDR3 is TGTGCCAGTAGTGAGTCCAGGGGACAGACCCAGTACTTC. Together with reference TRBV19 and TRBJ2-5, the CDR3 gives the full variable domain: DGGITQSPKYLFRKEGQNVTLSCEQNLNHDAMYWYRQDPGQGLRLIYYSQIVNDFQKGDIAEGYSVSREKKESFPLTVTSAQKNPTAFYLCASSESRGQTQYFGPGTRLLVL.

The rearrangement uses TRBV27 and TRBJ2-7, with D perhaps TRBD2 (6 bases). The CDR3 is made up of 12 amino acids. V was trimmed by 6 bases and J by 7 bases, leaving 13 bases between them. Germline V CDR1 and CDR2: MNHEY, SMNVEV (reference sequence). CDR3 sequence: CASRGTSGEQYF. The DNA of the CDR3 is TGTGCCAGCAGAGGGACTTCGGGGGAGCAGTACTTC.

The rearrangement links TRBV6-4 to TRBJ2-3; 15 nucleotides line up with TRBD2. V dropped 5 bases and J dropped 6; count of bases not matched to a gene: 6. Germline V lookup: CDR1 MRHNA, CDR2 SNTAGT. The CDR3 contains 16 residues. The CDR3 DNA sequence: TGTGCCAGCAGTTGGACTAGCGGGAGGGCCCGGGATACGCAGTATTTT. Translated, it gives CASSWTSGRARDTQYF.

The genes are TRBV28 and TRBJ1-5; D might be TRBD1 (6 bases). This CDR3 spans 17 amino acids. Trimming took off 3 bases at V and 0 bases at J, with 15 bases between the two ends. CDR1 and CDR2 (germline): MDHEN, SYDVKM. In DNA, the CDR3 is TGTGCCAGCAGTTTTTTAGGGGGAGACTATAGCAATCAGCCCCAGCATTTT. Protein product: CASSFLGGDYSNQPQHF.

This chain links TRBV5-1 with TRBJ2-3; 7 bases line up with TRBD1. J lost 2 bases, V lost 0 bases, and 6 bases had no gene match. Germline CDR1 reads SGHRS; CDR2 reads YFSETQ. The CDR3 is made up of 16 amino acids. The CDR3 nucleotides are TGCGCCAGCAGCTTGGGTAGGGACAGCTACACAGATACGCAGTATTTT. This translates into CASSLGRDSYTDTQYF.

The rearrangement joins TRBV27 to TRBJ1-5; tentatively, D is TRBD1 (5 bases). Trimming shortened V by 6 bases and J by 4 bases, and 13 bases separated the two germline ends. The CDR3 has 14 amino acids. Germline CDR1 is MNHEY and CDR2 is SMNVEV (reference sequence). The CDR3 protein is CASRPKAGNQPQHF. CDR3 DNA sequence: TGTGCCAGCAGACCGAAGGCAGGGAATCAGCCCCAGCATTTT.

CDR3 loop: CASSLEVRGPGNTIYF. As DNA, the CDR3 is TGTGCCAGCAGCTTAGAAGTTCGTGGGCCTGGAAACACCATATATTTT. This chain joins TRBV11-2 and TRBJ1-3, with no clear D. V lost 0 bases, J lost 2 bases, and 11 bases lay in between. The CDR3 has 16 residues. Germline V lookup: CDR1 SGHAT, CDR2 FQNNGV.

The V gene is TRBV7-2, the J gene TRBJ2-7, with TRBD2 identical over 11 bases. The CDR3 is 16 residues long. V lost 0 bases, J lost 3 bases, and 4 bases stayed unmatched. Germline loops: CDR1 SGHTA, CDR2 FQGNSA. CDR3 sequence: CASSLAPTSGDYEQYF. The CDR3, as DNA: TGTGCCAGCAGCTTAGCCCCGACTAGCGGGGACTACGAGCAGTACTTC. Full variable domain (rest looked up from reference TRBV7-2 and TRBJ2-7): GAGVSQSPSNKVTEKGKDVELRCDPISGHTALYWYRQSLGQGLEFLIYFQGNSAPDKSGLPSDRFSAERTGGSVSTLTIQRTQQEDSAVYLCASSLAPTSGDYEQYFGPGTRLTVT.

CDR3: CASRRYVRQDTQYF. CDR3 in DNA: TGTGCCAGCAGGCGCTACGTGAGGCAAGATACGCAGTATTTT. V and J are TRBV27 and TRBJ2-3; D is undetermined. The V gene lost 6 bases and the J gene lost 5 bases, with 15 bases spanning the gap. The CDR3 totals 14 residues. Germline-derived CDR1 and CDR2 are MNHEY and SMNVEV (reference sequence).

V and J are TRBV5-1 and TRBJ2-7; D might be TRBD1 (5 bases). Germline CDR1 SGHRS, CDR2 YFSETQ. V lost 3 bases and J lost 9, with 16 bases in between. The CDR3 contains 13 residues. The CDR3 sequence: CASSSQGYRGQYF. The CDR3 bases are TGCGCCAGCAGCTCGCAGGGTTATCGAGGGCAGTACTTC.

The gene calls are TRBV9 and TRBJ1-2; D is uncertain. The CDR3 is 13 amino acids. Trimming stripped 7 bases from V and 4 bases from J, with 14 bases between. Looked up from germline, CDR1 is SGDLS and CDR2 is YYNGEE. CDR3 nucleotide sequence: TGTGCCAGCGGGTCGAGGGCCGGCTATGGCTACACCTTC. Translating gives CASGSRAGYGYTF.

J is TRBJ2-1 and V is TRBV28, with 14 bases identical to TRBD2. The junction had 13 bases not matched to a gene; V was cut back by 6 bases and J by 9 bases. The CDR3 contains 17 residues. The germline CDR1 and CDR2 sequences are MDHEN and SYDVKM. The CDR3 nucleotides read TGTGCCAGCAGACCGGGACTAGCGGGAGCTGGGGAAGGTGAGCAGTTCTTC. It codes for CASRPGLAGAGEGEQFF.

The table lists this clone with a few counts. V gene TRBV29-1 combines with J gene TRBJ1-2; TRBD1 might be the D (6 bases). CDR1 SQVTM and CDR2 ANQGSEA come from the germline V gene. V shed 7 bases and J shed 3 bases, with 9 bases lying between them. The CDR3 is 11 residues long. This CDR3 reads CSAGGYYGYTF. In DNA, the CDR3 is TGCAGCGCTGGGGGCTACTATGGCTACACCTTC.

The gene calls are TRBV6-5 and TRBJ2-7; no clear D gene. Germline V gene lookup returns CDR1 MNHEY and CDR2 SVGAGI. This CDR3 is built from 12 residues. The germline V and J ends were trimmed by 0 bases and 5 bases, with 5 bases remaining between them. The chain's CDR3 is CASSYSLDEQYF. CDR3 sequence (DNA): TGTGCCAGCAGTTACTCCCTCGACGAGCAGTACTTC.

The V gene is TRBV24-1, the J gene TRBJ2-7; 7 bases fit TRBD1. Germline V gene lookup returns CDR1 KGHDR and CDR2 SFDVKD. J lost 2 bases, V lost 10 bases, and 16 bases had no gene match. This CDR3 comprises 16 residues. Here the CDR3 DNA reads TGTGCCACAACCGGAAGAGGGGACAGTCCCCCCTACGAGCAGTACTTC. Protein product: CATTGRGDSPPYEQYF.

The V call is TRBV12-5, the J call TRBJ1-2, with D perhaps TRBD1 (6 bases). The germline gives CDR1 LGHNT, CDR2 FRNRAP. The CDR3 is 14 amino acids. Trimming removed 5 bases from V and 0 bases from J, with 10 bases in between. The CDR3 reads CASGTTGSNYGYTF. DNA for the CDR3: TGTGCTAGTGGTACCACAGGGTCTAACTATGGCTACACCTTC.